This passage covers 28 T cell receptor beta chains from one sample sequenced in a study of blood T cell repertoires in COVID-19. Sequencing used immunoSEQ multiplex PCR; TCRdb keeps in-frame clones, though not all of them. The sample consists of fewer than 200,000 clones, approximately 80% of them appearing once. Sequencing used peripheral blood. These receptors originate from an elderly woman with COVID-19, enrolled during active disease.

This clone was counted ten times or more. The CDR3 region is CASSLTGNNQPQHF. The DNA for the CDR3 is TGTGCCAGCAGTCTTACAGGGAACAATCAGCCCCAGCATTTT. The chain recombines TRBV28 with TRBJ1-5, with D possibly TRBD1 on 6 matching bases. The CDR3 spans 14 residues. Germline V gene data show CDR1 as MDHEN and CDR2 as SYDVKM. The ends were cut back, 5 bases at V and 3 bases at J, with 11 bases in the middle.

This chain links TRBV19 with TRBJ2-2, with 10 bases matching TRBD1. CDR1 is LNHDA, CDR2 SQIVND, per germline (reference sequence). The CDR3 is made up of 15 amino acids. V was clipped by 6 bases and J by 6 bases; unmatched bases: 7. The CDR3 reads CASSPRQGAPGELFF. The CDR3 nucleotides are TGTGCCAGTAGCCCTAGACAGGGGGCCCCCGGGGAGCTGTTTTTT. Looking up the rest from reference TRBV19 and TRBJ2-2 gives the full variable domain: DGGITQSPKYLFRKEGQNVTLSCEQNLNHDAMYWYRQDPGQGLRLIYYSQIVNDFQKGDIAEGYSVSREKKESFPLTVTSAQKNPTAFYLCASSPRQGAPGELFFGEGSRLTVL.

The chain's CDR3 is CASSSGEGYNEQFF. In nucleotides, the CDR3 is TGCGCCAGCAGCTCAGGGGAAGGGTACAATGAGCAGTTCTTC. The genes are TRBV5-1 and TRBJ2-1; TRBD1 might be the D (6 bases). The V end was cut by 3 bases, the J end by 4 bases, with 11 bases between. The CDR3 consists of 14 residues. Germline V CDR1 and CDR2: SGHRS, YFSETQ.

The J gene is TRBJ1-3, the V gene TRBV5-1; maybe TRBD1 (5 bases). This CDR3 is 15 amino acids long. V was pared by 0 bases and J by 3 bases, with 10 bases between. Germline V gene data show CDR1 as SGHRS and CDR2 as YFSETQ. CDR3 nucleotide sequence: TGCGCCAGCAGCTTGGGGCAGGGTGGTGGAAACACCATATATTTT. Translating it yields CASSLGQGGGNTIYF.

This clone was counted ten times or more. V usage is TRBV27 and J usage is TRBJ2-2, with 16 bases lining up with TRBD2. V dropped 6 bases and J dropped 4; count of bases not matched to a gene: 11. Germline loops: CDR1 MNHEY, CDR2 SMNVEV (reference sequence). The CDR3 contains 19 residues. In DNA, the CDR3 is TGTGCCAGCAGGGCCTCCGGGACTAGCGGGAGGGCCCTCACCGGGGAGCTGTTTTTT. Its translation: CASRASGTSGRALTGELFF.

The V and J genes are TRBV2 and TRBJ1-2, with 7 bases identical to TRBD1. Germline lookup yields CDR1 SNHLY and CDR2 FYNNEI. CDR3 length: 14 residues. J gave up 8 bases and V 4 bases, and 10 bases lay outside the gene matches. The CDR3: CASSAAQGRGGYTF. CDR3 in DNA: TGTGCCAGCAGTGCAGCACAGGGGCGAGGAGGCTACACCTTC.

This chain links TRBV11-3 with TRBJ2-1; 9 positions agree with TRBD2. CDR3 length: 19 residues. CDR1 is SGHNT and CDR2 is YENEEA in the germline V gene. V was clipped by 1 base and J by 0 bases; unmatched bases: 10. CDR3 nucleotide sequence: TGTGCCAGCAGCTTAGGGGTACTAGCGGGTCCTTACTCCTACAATGAGCAGTTCTTC. It encodes CASSLGVLAGPYSYNEQFF. Full variable domain (missing parts from reference TRBV11-3 and TRBJ2-1): EAGVVQSPRYKIIEKKQPVAFWCNPISGHNTLYWYLQNLGQGPELLIRYENEEAVDDSQLPKDRFSAERLKGVDSTLKIQPAELGDSAVYLCASSLGVLAGPYSYNEQFFGPGTRLTVL.

This clone appeared many times. V is TRBV20-1 and J is TRBJ2-1; D gene unclear. The CDR3 is made up of 11 amino acids. The germline V gene has CDR1 DFQATT and CDR2 SNEGSKA (reference sequence). The V and J ends lost 3 bases and 7 bases respectively, with 7 bases between them. CDR3 sequence (DNA): TGCAGTGCTAGTCGAGTTAATGAGCAGTTCTTC. Its protein product is CSASRVNEQFF.

The V gene is TRBV24-1, the J gene TRBJ1-2, with 7 bases that match TRBD1. The CDR3 sequence is 19 residues long. Trimming took 7 bases from V and 2 from J; bases not matched to a gene: 21. CDR1 is KGHDR and CDR2 is SFDVKD in the germline V gene. As DNA, the CDR3 is TGTGCCACCAGGCCTGGACAGGTGCATTGTCCGGGATCGAACTATGGCTACACCTTC. It specifies CATRPGQVHCPGSNYGYTF.

The chain combines TRBV4-1 with TRBJ2-1, with TRBD2 identical over 7 bases. Per germline, CDR1 MGHRA and CDR2 YSYEKL. V lost 6 bases and J lost 8; bases outside the gene matches: 7. The CDR3 runs to 13 residues. CDR3 residues: CASSYRLADEQFF. The CDR3 DNA reads TGCGCCAGCAGTTATCGACTAGCTGATGAGCAGTTCTTC.

This rearrangement joins TRBV10-2 to TRBJ2-3; D uncertain. The V gene's germline CDR1 is WSHSY and CDR2 SAAADI. The CDR3 has 13 residues. The V gene lost 3 bases and the J gene lost 6 bases, with 10 bases spanning the gap. The CDR3 DNA reads as TGCGCCAGCAGTGATCGGTACCTGGATACGCAGTATTTT. It codes for CASSDRYLDTQYF.

The V call is TRBV11-2, the J call TRBJ2-1; D is unresolved. The V gene's germline CDR1 is SGHAT and CDR2 FQNNGV. Trimming took off 5 bases at V and 5 bases at J, with 16 bases between the two ends. CDR3 length: 15 amino acids. The CDR3 DNA sequence: TGTGCCAGCAGCCCTGCTGGGCTAATAGACAATGAGCAGTTCTTC. Its protein product is CASSPAGLIDNEQFF.

The V call is TRBV11-3, the J call TRBJ1-3; D uncertain. The germline V gene has CDR1 SGHNT and CDR2 YENEEA. V was clipped by 5 bases and J by 9 bases, with 14 bases between them. This CDR3 spans 13 amino acids. This CDR3 reads CASSQWGGGTIYF. The CDR3 coding sequence is TGTGCCAGCAGCCAGTGGGGAGGAGGCACCATATATTTT.

This sequence joins TRBV27 and TRBJ1-5, with D possibly being TRBD1 (6 bases). The CDR3 is 15 amino acids. Germline values: CDR1 MNHEY, CDR2 SMNVEV (reference sequence). Trimming took 2 bases from V and 0 from J, leaving 8 bases between them. CDR3 loop: CASSLTRGSNQPQHF. CDR3 DNA sequence: TGTGCCAGCAGTTTAACCAGGGGTAGCAATCAGCCCCAGCATTTT.

The chain links TRBV12-3 or TRBV12-4 to TRBJ1-1; no clear D gene. The germline V and J ends were trimmed by 3 bases and 5 bases, with 10 bases remaining between them. The CDR3 runs to 13 residues. This CDR3 is CASSFGEGTEAFF. Here the CDR3 DNA reads TGTGCCAGCAGTTTCGGGGAGGGTACTGAAGCTTTCTTT.

The J gene is TRBJ1-3, the V gene TRBV27; no clear D. Trimming removed 0 bases at V and 0 bases at J, with 9 bases between. The length of the CDR3 is 16 residues. Germline V gene data show CDR1 as MNHEY and CDR2 as SMNVEV (reference sequence). In nucleotides, the CDR3 is TGTGCCAGCAGTTTATCGAGGGCAGTCTCTGGAAACACCATATATTTT. Translation gives CASSLSRAVSGNTIYF.

The V call is TRBV4-3, the J call TRBJ2-3, with 10 bases aligning to TRBD1. The germline CDR1 and CDR2 sequences are LGHNA and YSLEER. With 3 bases clipped from V and 5 bases from J, the junction kept 2 bases outside the gene matches. The CDR3 sequence is 14 residues long. DNA for the CDR3: TGCGCCAGCAGCCAGCGGGACAGGGGAGATACGCAGTATTTT. Amino acids: CASSQRDRGDTQYF.

CDR3 sequence: CSVGQVQDNEQFF. CDR3 sequence (DNA): TGCAGCGTTGGGCAGGTACAAGACAATGAGCAGTTCTTC. V usage is TRBV29-1 and J usage is TRBJ2-1, with D uncertain. Germline CDR1 and CDR2: SQVTM and ANQGSEA. The V end was cut by 4 bases, the J end by 5 bases, with 12 bases between. The CDR3 length is 13 residues.

This sequence joins TRBV7-8 and TRBJ1-4, with D possibly TRBD1 on 5 matching bases. CDR3 length: 14 residues. Germline values: CDR1 SGHVS, CDR2 FQNEAQ. Between the trimmed V and J ends, which lost 5 bases and 4 bases, there was a span of 11 bases. The CDR3 sequence is CASSPRAVNEKLFF. The CDR3 bases are TGTGCCAGCAGCCCCAGGGCCGTTAATGAAAAACTGTTTTTT.

This clone occurred a few times. J is TRBJ2-2 and V is TRBV5-1; 10 nucleotides line up with TRBD2. With V trimmed by 0 bases and J by 5 bases, 7 bases remained unmatched. This CDR3 has 17 amino acids. Germline CDR1 is SGHRS and CDR2 is YFSETQ. CDR3 amino acids: CASSLAPSGRGTGELFF. In DNA, the CDR3 is TGCGCCAGCAGCTTGGCCCCTAGCGGGAGAGGGACCGGGGAGCTGTTTTTT.

In DNA form, the CDR3 reads TGTGCCATCAGTGGACAGGGGGCCACTATTCTTGGCTACACCTTC. It specifies CAISGQGATILGYTF. V gene TRBV10-3 combines with J gene TRBJ1-2, with 10 bases lining up with TRBD1. CDR1 and CDR2 (germline): ENHRY, SYGVKD. The CDR3 spans 15 residues. V lost 4 bases to trimming and J lost 7 bases; unmatched junction nucleotides: 9.

Comments on this clone: Other DNA sequences of this sample code for an identical CDR3. The chain uses TRBV3-1 (or the pseudogene TRBV3-2) and TRBJ1-5; no clear D. The ends were cut back, 0 bases at V and 6 bases at J, with 6 bases in the middle. The germline CDR1 and CDR2 sequences are LGHDT and YNNKEL (reference sequence). The CDR3 has 13 residues. The CDR3 DNA sequence: TGTGCCAGCAGCCAAGATCGTGTTCAGCCCCAGCATTTT. Translation: CASSQDRVQPQHF.

The chain is built from TRBV27 and TRBJ2-7; 12 bases line up with TRBD1. Per the germline V gene, CDR1 is MNHEY and CDR2 is SMNVEV (reference sequence). The J segment lost 3 bases and the V segment lost 8 bases, leaving 8 bases of the junction unmatched. The CDR3 totals 15 residues. CDR3 DNA sequence: TGTGCCAGCCGTAACTGGGACAGGGGGCTCTACGAGCAGTACTTC. Its protein is CASRNWDRGLYEQYF.

This chain joins TRBV6-5 and TRBJ1-5; the D gene is possibly TRBD1 (5 bases). The CDR3 sequence is 14 residues long. V lost 6 bases and J 5 bases, leaving 14 bases between the germline ends. Germline values: CDR1 MNHEY, CDR2 SVGAGI. As DNA, the CDR3 is TGTGCCAGCAGGGCGGCAGGGCTTCATCAGCCCCAGCATTTT. It yields the protein CASRAAGLHQPQHF.

The chain joins TRBV5-1 to TRBJ2-5; the match to TRBD2 covers 10 bases. The CDR3 runs 14 residues. Germline lookup yields CDR1 SGHRS and CDR2 YFSETQ. The J segment lost 3 bases and the V segment lost 4 bases, leaving 3 bases of the junction unmatched. CDR3 residues: CASSPGLAEETQYF. In DNA, the CDR3 is TGCGCCAGCAGCCCAGGACTAGCGGAAGAGACCCAGTACTTC. Based on the CDR3 plus reference TRBV5-1 and TRBJ2-5, the full variable domain is KAGVTQTPRYLIKTRGQQVTLSCSPISGHRSVSWYQQTPGQGLQFLFEYFSETQRNKGNFPGRFSGRQFSNSRSEMNVSTLELGDSALYLCASSPGLAEETQYFGPGTRLLVL.

This clone came up a few times. The chain couples TRBV7-2 to TRBJ1-1; 7 bases are a match to TRBD1. This CDR3 spans 15 amino acids. Trimming cost V 3 bases and J 1 base; bases outside gene matches: 5. CDR1 and CDR2 (germline): SGHTA, FQGNSA. The chain's CDR3 is CASSFDDRANTEAFF. CDR3 sequence (DNA): TGTGCCAGCAGCTTCGACGACAGGGCGAACACTGAAGCTTTCTTT.

V is TRBV5-1 and J is TRBJ2-7; 8 bases match TRBD2. The germline CDR1 and CDR2 sequences are SGHRS and YFSETQ. This CDR3 contains 15 residues. Trimming cost V 4 bases and J 6 bases; bases outside gene matches: 12. DNA for the CDR3: TGCGCCAGCAGCCCGGAAGTGGGACTAGGGCGCGAGCAGTACTTC. Protein product: CASSPEVGLGREQYF.

This clone occurred a few times. This rearrangement joins TRBV5-1 to TRBJ1-1; 11 bases are a match to TRBD1. V lost 7 bases, J lost 8 bases, and 10 bases stayed unmatched. This CDR3 has 14 residues. CDR1 and CDR2 (germline): SGHRS, YFSETQ. The CDR3 nucleotides are TGCGCCAGCGCCGGGACAGGGGGAGAAGTGGAAGCTTTCTTT. Protein sequence: CASAGTGGEVEAFF.